This T cell receptor (beta chain) was identified in a study of identical twins. Study-wide results and caveats: Because invariant MAIT and iNKT cells could be present, zero-insertion analyses could be partly confounded. Abundant cord blood beta clonotypes carried fewer insertions; memory repertoires showed none. Monozygotic twins shared more out-of-frame TCR alpha than recombination models predicted.

This clonotype was recorded at least ten times. Its antigen is still unknown. Unique molecular identifiers were present on the cDNA, which also gained a universal primer site by template switching. MiXCR, applied by TCRdb to the 5' RACE reads, yields one record per CDR3 protein. Of under 350,000 distinct CDR3 sequences in the sample, 8.5% to 9.5% were seen once. V was clipped by 5 bases and J by 1 base; unmatched bases: 3. Germline V gives CDR1 MGHRA, CDR2 YSYEKL. The length of the CDR3 is 15 residues. This same sample was also taken into another study, of yellow fever vaccine responses in identical twins.

The TCR originated in a woman aged 18-29 years in good health. Material: CD8+ T cells sorted from blood. The rearrangement uses TRBV4-1 and TRBJ2-3; 10 nucleotides line up with TRBD2. The CDR3 here is CASSTLAGGTDTQYF. As DNA, the CDR3 is TGCGCCAGCAGCACCCTAGCGGGGGGCACAGATACGCAGTATTTT.